The entry below gives a single T cell receptor beta chain sequence along with its context. This sample was included in a study of blood T cell repertoires in COVID-19. The wider study: PBMCs, B-cell-depleted T cells, or T cells provided the cDNA or gDNA that made up the material.

Generated by immunoSEQ multiplex PCR, the TCRdb table keeps only in-frame clones and is missing some. The sample carries 35,000 to 45,000 clones, around 77% recorded once. This CDR3 has 14 residues. V lost 6 bases and J lost 4; bases outside the gene matches: 9. The V gene's germline CDR1 is SGHTA and CDR2 FQGNSA. This receptor was taken from a woman older than 75 with acute or convalescent COVID-19. The specimen was peripheral blood. This chain links TRBV7-2 with TRBJ2-7, with 7 bases aligning to TRBD2. The CDR3 DNA follows: TGTGCCAGCAGGATAGCGGGCTCAAAGTACGAGCAGTACTTC. Translated: CASRIAGSKYEQYF. The whole variable domain, remainder taken from reference TRBV7-2 and TRBJ2-7, is GAGVSQSPSNKVTEKGKDVELRCDPISGHTALYWYRQSLGQGLEFLIYFQGNSAPDKSGLPSDRFSAERTGGSVSTLTIQRTQQEDSAVYLCASRIAGSKYEQYFGPGTRLTVT.